This TCR beta chain was recovered during a study of technical replicates of blood from a few donors. The method was immunoSEQ multiplex PCR; TCRdb's version includes in-frame clones alone and lacks a portion of them. The sample holds around 76,000 clones, 75% to 95% seen once. Germline V gene sequence: CDR1 MGHRA, CDR2 YSYEKL. The CDR3 has 18 residues. J lost 7 bases, V lost 0 bases, and 13 bases had no gene match. The sequence was obtained from a human donor in good health. The chain couples TRBV4-1 to TRBJ1-4; 8 bases map to TRBD1. The sample taken for sequencing was T cells isolated from PBMCs. CDR3 amino acids: CASSQDLRQGRGGEKLFF. In nucleotides, the CDR3 is TGCGCCAGCAGCCAAGATCTGAGACAGGGGCGTGGAGGTGAAAAACTGTTTTTT.